These 3 T cell receptor beta chains were all obtained from the same sample, sequenced in a study of cytomegalovirus exposure and HLA in healthy donors (TCRdb year 2017). Receptor amplification or capture employed the immunoSEQ multiplex PCR assay. For the multiplex PCR, a mixture combining 60 forward primers for TCR Vbeta segments and 13 reverse primers for TCR Jbeta segments was used. The table was pulled from immuneACCESS by TCRdb, which kept in-frame rearrangements only. Such tables lose some clones; where checked, under half of the loss comes from unresolved V genes, and the rest has no known cause. This sample has about 99,000 clones in its table, and 60% to 85% of those were observed once. Approximately 5% of the sample lies in the top ten. Sequencing was done on a sample of PBMCs. These receptors were taken from a woman between 18 and 29 years old in good health and CMV-seropositive.

Details on this clone: The conserved phenylalanine or tryptophan normally closing the CDR3 is absent here, so this likely arose from a read error. This chain uses TRBV5-6 with TRBJ1-4; the D gene is possibly TRBD1 (5 bases). The CDR3 loop spans 15 amino acids. V was trimmed by 2 bases and J by 3 bases, leaving 11 bases between them. The germline gives CDR1 SGHDT, CDR2 YYEEEE. CDR3 bases: TGTGCCAGCAGCTTACTGACAGATTCTAATGAAAAACTGTTTGTT. It specifies CASSLLTDSNEKLFV.

The table lists this clone with a few counts. The chain links TRBV30 to TRBJ1-6; D is unresolved. V lost 2 bases to trimming and J lost 7 bases, with 3 bases between them. Germline V CDR1 and CDR2: GTSNPN, SVGIG (reference sequence). This CDR3 is built from 11 residues. The CDR3 nucleotides are TGTGCCTGGAGTCTGAATTCACCCCTCCACTTT. Its translation is CAWSLNSPLHF. Full variable domain (outside the CDR3, taken from reference TRBV30 and TRBJ1-6): SQTIHQWPATLVQPVGSPLSLECTVEGTSNPNLYWYRQAAGRGLQLLFYSVGIGQISSEVPQNLSASRPQDRQFILSSKKLLLSDSGFYLCAWSLNSPLHFGNGTRLTVT.

V usage is TRBV5-6 and J usage is TRBJ2-3, with D maybe TRBD2 (6 bases). Germline CDR1 SGHDT, CDR2 YYEEEE. Trimming shortened V by 1 base and J by 4 bases, and 22 bases separated the two germline ends. The length of the CDR3 is 18 residues. This CDR3 reads CASSLSRARLAIPDTQYF. CDR3 sequence (DNA): TGTGCCAGCAGCTTGTCCAGGGCTCGGCTAGCGATCCCAGATACGCAGTATTTT.